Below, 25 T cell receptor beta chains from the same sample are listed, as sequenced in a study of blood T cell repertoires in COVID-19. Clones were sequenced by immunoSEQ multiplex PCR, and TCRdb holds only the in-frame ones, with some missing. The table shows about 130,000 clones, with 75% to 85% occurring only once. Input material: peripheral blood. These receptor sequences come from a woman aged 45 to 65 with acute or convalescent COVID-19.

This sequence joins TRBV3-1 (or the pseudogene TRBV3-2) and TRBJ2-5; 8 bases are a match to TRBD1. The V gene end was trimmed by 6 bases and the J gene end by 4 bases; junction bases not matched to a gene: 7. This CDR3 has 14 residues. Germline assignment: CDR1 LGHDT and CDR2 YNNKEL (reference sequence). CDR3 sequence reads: CASSPGQGRETQYF. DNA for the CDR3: TGTGCCAGCAGTCCAGGACAGGGAAGAGAGACCCAGTACTTC.

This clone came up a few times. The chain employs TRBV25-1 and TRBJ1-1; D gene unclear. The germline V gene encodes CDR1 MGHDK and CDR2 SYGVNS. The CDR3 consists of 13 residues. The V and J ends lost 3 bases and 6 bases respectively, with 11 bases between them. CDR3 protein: CASSESGYAEAFF. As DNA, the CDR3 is TGTGCCAGCAGTGAGTCGGGGTACGCTGAAGCTTTCTTT.

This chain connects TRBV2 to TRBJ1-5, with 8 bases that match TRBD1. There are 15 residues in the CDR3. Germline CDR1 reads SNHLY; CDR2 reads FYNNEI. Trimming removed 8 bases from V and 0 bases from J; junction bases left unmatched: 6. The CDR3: CASRYRGDSNQPQHF. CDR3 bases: TGTGCCAGCCGTTACAGGGGGGATAGCAATCAGCCCCAGCATTTT.

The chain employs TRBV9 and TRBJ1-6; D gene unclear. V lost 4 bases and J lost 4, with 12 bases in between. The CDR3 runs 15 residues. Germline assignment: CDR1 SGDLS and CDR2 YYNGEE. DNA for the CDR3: TGTGCCAGCAGCTCCGGAGACGGGTATAATTCACCCCTCCACTTT. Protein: CASSSGDGYNSPLHF.

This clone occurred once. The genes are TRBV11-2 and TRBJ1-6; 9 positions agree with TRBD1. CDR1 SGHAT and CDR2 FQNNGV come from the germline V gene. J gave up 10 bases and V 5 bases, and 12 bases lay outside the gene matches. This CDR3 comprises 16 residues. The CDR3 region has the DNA TGTGCCAGCAGCGCCGGGCGGGGACAGGGAACATCACCCCTCCACTTT. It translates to CASSAGRGQGTSPLHF. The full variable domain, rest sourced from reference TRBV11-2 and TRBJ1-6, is EAGVAQSPRYKIIEKRQSVAFWCNPISGHATLYWYQQILGQGPKLLIQFQNNGVVDDSQLPKDRFSAERLKGVDSTLKIQPAKLEDSAVYLCASSAGRGQGTSPLHFGNGTRLTVT.

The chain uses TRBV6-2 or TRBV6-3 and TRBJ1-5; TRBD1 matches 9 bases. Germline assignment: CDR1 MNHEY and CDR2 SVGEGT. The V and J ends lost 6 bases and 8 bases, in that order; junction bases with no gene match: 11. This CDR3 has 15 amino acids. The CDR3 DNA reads TGTGCCAGCAGCCTAGCCGACAGGGGGGTCGAGCCCCAGCATTTT. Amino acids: CASSLADRGVEPQHF.

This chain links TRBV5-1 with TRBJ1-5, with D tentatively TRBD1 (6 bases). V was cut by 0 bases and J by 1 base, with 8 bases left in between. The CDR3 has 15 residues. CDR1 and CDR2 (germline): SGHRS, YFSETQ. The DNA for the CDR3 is TGCGCCAGCAGCTTGGCCGGACAGAGCAATCAGCCCCAGCATTTT. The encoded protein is CASSLAGQSNQPQHF.

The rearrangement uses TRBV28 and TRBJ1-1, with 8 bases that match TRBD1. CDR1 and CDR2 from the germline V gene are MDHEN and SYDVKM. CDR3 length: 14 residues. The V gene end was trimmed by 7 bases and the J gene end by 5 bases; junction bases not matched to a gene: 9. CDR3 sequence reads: CASIIRTGRTEAFF. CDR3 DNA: TGTGCCAGCATCATCCGGACAGGGAGGACTGAAGCTTTCTTT.

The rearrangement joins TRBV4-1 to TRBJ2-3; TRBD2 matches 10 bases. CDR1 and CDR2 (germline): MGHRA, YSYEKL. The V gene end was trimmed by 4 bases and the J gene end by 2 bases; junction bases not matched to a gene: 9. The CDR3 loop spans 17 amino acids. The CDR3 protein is CASSRLASGGATDTQYF. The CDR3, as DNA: TGCGCCAGCAGCCGTCTTGCGAGCGGGGGGGCCACAGATACGCAGTATTTT.

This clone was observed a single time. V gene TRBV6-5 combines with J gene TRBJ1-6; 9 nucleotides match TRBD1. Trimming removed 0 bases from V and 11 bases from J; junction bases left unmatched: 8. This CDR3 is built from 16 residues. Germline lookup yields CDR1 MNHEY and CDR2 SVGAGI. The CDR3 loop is CASSYSIGDRVTPLHF. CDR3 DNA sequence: TGTGCCAGCAGTTACTCGATAGGGGACAGGGTCACACCCCTCCACTTT.

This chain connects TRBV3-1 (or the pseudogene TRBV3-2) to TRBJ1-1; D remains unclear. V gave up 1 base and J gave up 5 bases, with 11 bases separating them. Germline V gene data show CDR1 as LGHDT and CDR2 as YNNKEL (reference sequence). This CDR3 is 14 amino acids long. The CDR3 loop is CASSQAFGYTEAFF. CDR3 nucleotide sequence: TGTGCCAGCAGCCAAGCTTTCGGTTATACTGAAGCTTTCTTT.

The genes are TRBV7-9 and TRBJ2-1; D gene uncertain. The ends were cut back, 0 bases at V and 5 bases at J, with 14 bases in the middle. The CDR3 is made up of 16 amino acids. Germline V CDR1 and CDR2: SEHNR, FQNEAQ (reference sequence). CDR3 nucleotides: TGTGCCAGCAGCTTAGCGTTCCCTAGACCCGACAATGAGCAGTTCTTC. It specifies CASSLAFPRPDNEQFF.

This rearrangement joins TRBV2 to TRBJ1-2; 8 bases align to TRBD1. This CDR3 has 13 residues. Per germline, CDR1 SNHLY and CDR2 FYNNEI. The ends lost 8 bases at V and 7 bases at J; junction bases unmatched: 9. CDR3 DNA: TGTGCCAGCCAGATTGACAGGGGAAGTGGCTACACCTTC. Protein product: CASQIDRGSGYTF.

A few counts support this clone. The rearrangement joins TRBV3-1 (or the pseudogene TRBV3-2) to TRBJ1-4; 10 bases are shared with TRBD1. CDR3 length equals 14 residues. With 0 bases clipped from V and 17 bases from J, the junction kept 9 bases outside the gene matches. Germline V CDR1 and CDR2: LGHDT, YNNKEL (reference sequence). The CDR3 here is CASSQDFWGQGLFF. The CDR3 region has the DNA TGTGCCAGCAGCCAAGATTTTTGGGGACAGGGGTTATTTTTT.

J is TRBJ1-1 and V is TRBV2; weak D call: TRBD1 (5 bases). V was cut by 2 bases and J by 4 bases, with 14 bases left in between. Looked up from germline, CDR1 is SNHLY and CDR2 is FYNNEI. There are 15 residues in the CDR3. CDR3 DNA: TGTGCCAGCAGTGAATATCAGGGTATGGGCACTGAAGCTTTCTTT. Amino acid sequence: CASSEYQGMGTEAFF.

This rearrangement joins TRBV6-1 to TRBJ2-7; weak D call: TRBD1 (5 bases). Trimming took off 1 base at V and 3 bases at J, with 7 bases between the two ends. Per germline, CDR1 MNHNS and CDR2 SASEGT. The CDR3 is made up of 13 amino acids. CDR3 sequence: CASSEVGVYEQYF. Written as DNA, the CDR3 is TGTGCCAGCAGTGAAGTAGGGGTCTACGAGCAGTACTTC.

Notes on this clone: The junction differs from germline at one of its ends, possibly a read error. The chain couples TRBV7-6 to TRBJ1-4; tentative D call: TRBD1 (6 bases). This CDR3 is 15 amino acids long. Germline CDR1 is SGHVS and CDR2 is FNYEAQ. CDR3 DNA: TGTGCCAGCGGCTTCACGGGGGGGCTTAGTGAAAAACTGTTTTTT. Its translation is CASGFTGGLSEKLFF.

CDR3 residues: CASMGALTDTQYF. CDR3 nucleotides: TGCGCCAGCATGGGGGCCCTCACAGATACGCAGTATTTT. This chain links TRBV10-2 with TRBJ2-3, with TRBD1 as a possible D gene (6 bases). The CDR3 covers 13 residues. Between the trimmed V and J ends, which lost 7 bases and 2 bases, there was a span of 10 bases. CDR1 and CDR2 from the germline V gene are WSHSY and SAAADI.

The CDR3: CASSGDRVKSGNTIYF. The CDR3 DNA is TGTGCCAGCAGTGGGGACAGGGTGAAGTCTGGAAACACCATATATTTT. V is TRBV2 and J is TRBJ1-3, with TRBD1 matching over 9 bases. V gave up 4 bases and J gave up 1 base; unmatched junction bases: 5. Germline V gives CDR1 SNHLY, CDR2 FYNNEI. The CDR3 covers 16 residues.

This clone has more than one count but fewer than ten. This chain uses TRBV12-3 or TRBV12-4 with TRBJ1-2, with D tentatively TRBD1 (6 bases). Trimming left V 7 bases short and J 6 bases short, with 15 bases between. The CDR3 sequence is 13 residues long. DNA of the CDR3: TGTGCCAGCATCTTCATGGGGGCTGATGGCTACACCTTC. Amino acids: CASIFMGADGYTF.

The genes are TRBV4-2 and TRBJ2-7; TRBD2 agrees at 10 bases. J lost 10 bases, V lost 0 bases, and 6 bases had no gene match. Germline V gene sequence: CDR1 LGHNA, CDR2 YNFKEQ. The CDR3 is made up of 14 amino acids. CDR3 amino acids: CASSQESGGAYQYF. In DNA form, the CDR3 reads TGTGCCAGCAGCCAAGAAAGCGGGGGGGCCTACCAGTACTTC.

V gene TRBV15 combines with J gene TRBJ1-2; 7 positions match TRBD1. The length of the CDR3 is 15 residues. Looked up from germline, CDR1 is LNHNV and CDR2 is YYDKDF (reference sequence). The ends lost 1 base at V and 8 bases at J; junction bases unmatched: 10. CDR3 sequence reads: CATSRGEQGRRGYTF. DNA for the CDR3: TGTGCCACCAGCAGAGGAGAACAGGGGCGTAGGGGCTACACCTTC.

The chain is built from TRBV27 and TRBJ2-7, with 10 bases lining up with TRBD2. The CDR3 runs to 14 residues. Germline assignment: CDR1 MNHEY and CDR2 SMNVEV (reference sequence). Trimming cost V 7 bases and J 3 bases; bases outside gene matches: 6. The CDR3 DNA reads TGTGCCAGCAAAGAGCGGGAGGGCCGCTACGAGCAGTACTTC. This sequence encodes CASKEREGRYEQYF.

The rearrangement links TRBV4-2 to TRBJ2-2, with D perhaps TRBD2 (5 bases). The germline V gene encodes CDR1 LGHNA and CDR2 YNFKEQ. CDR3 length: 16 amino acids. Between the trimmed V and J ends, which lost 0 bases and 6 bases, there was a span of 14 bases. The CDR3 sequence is CASSQEQREIAGELFF. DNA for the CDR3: TGTGCCAGCAGCCAAGAACAGAGGGAAATCGCCGGGGAGCTGTTTTTT.

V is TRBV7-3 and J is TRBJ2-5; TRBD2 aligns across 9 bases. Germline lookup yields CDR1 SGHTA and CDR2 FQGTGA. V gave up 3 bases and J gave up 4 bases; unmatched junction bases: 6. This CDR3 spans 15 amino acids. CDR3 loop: CASSFQRGAGETQYF. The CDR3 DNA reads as TGTGCCAGCAGCTTTCAGCGGGGGGCGGGAGAGACCCAGTACTTC.